A selection of T cell receptor beta chains follows, all from one sample in a study of CD8+ T cells in alopecia areata. TCRdb keeps only in-frame clones here, not all; method: immunoSEQ multiplex PCR. This repertoire shows about 94,000 clones, approximately 70% found once; its top ten account for roughly a sixth. Material: CD8+ T cells sorted from blood, obtained around week 46, from a patient treated with tofacitinib. The origin of the receptors is a human donor with alopecia areata. The CDR3 runs from the conserved cysteine through the conserved F or W. The D gene is left open where the match is weak. The size field is filled for only some rows; it gives once, few, many or a size class.

v_call: TRBV4-3
d_call: TRBD1
j_call: TRBJ2-1
clone_size: -
cdr3_nt: TGCGCCAGCAGCCCCCAGTCGACAGGGGCCAATGAGCAGTTCTTC
cdr3_aa: CASSPQSTGANEQFF

v_call: TRBV2
d_call: -
j_call: TRBJ2-3
clone_size: -
cdr3_nt: TGTGCCAGCACCCCCGGGCCAGGGGCTATCATCACAGATACGCAGTATTTT
cdr3_aa: CASTPGPGAIITDTQYF

v_call: TRBV15
d_call: TRBD2
j_call: TRBJ2-7
clone_size: once
cdr3_nt: TGTGCCACCAGTAGCCCCTGGACTAGCGGGGATAATCCCTACGAGCAGTACTTC
cdr3_aa: CATSSPWTSGDNPYEQYF

v_call: TRBV6-6
d_call: -
j_call: TRBJ2-5
clone_size: -
cdr3_nt: TGTGCCAGCAGTTTAGCGTCCAGGAGAAACCAAGAGACCCAGTACTTC
cdr3_aa: CASSLASRRNQETQYF

v_call: TRBV19
d_call: TRBD1
j_call: TRBJ2-7
clone_size: many
cdr3_nt: TGTGCCAGTAGTCTAGAATTGACAGGGAACTACGAGCAGTACTTC
cdr3_aa: CASSLELTGNYEQYF

v_call: TRBV7-8
d_call: -
j_call: TRBJ2-3
clone_size: once
cdr3_nt: TGTGCCAGCAGCTTTATGGACTCCGCAGATACGCAGTATTTT
cdr3_aa: CASSFMDSADTQYF

v_call: TRBV4-3
d_call: TRBD2
j_call: TRBJ2-1
clone_size: -
cdr3_nt: TGCGCCAGCAGCCACAAACTAGCGGGGGGTCCAAATGAGCAGTTCTTC
cdr3_aa: CASSHKLAGGPNEQFF

v_call: TRBV7-9
d_call: -
j_call: TRBJ2-2
clone_size: -
cdr3_nt: TGTGCCACCCCATCCGCCGCCGGGGAGCTGTTTTTT
cdr3_aa: CATPSAAGELFF

v_call: TRBV29-1
d_call: TRBD1
j_call: TRBJ1-1
clone_size: few
cdr3_nt: TGCAGCGTTGAAGAAAGGCAGGGGGCGAACACTGAAGCTTTCTTT
cdr3_aa: CSVEERQGANTEAFF

v_call: TRBV7-9
d_call: -
j_call: TRBJ2-1
clone_size: -
cdr3_nt: TGTGCCAGCAGCTTAGATGGCAATGAGCAGTTCTTC
cdr3_aa: CASSLDGNEQFF

v_call: TRBV7-9
d_call: -
j_call: TRBJ1-4
clone_size: -
cdr3_nt: TGTGCCAGCAGCTTAGTTGGGTTAGGTGAAAAACTGTTTTTT
cdr3_aa: CASSLVGLGEKLFF

v_call: TRBV30
d_call: -
j_call: TRBJ1-1
clone_size: -
cdr3_nt: TGTGCCTGGAGGGGTCTCAACACTGAAGCTTTCTTT
cdr3_aa: CAWRGLNTEAFF

v_call: TRBV5-1
d_call: TRBD2
j_call: TRBJ2-7
clone_size: -
cdr3_nt: TGCGCCAGCAGCTTGGCAGAGGACTCACCCGGGACTAGCGAGGCCTACGAGCAGTACTTC
cdr3_aa: CASSLAEDSPGTSEAYEQYF

v_call: TRBV18
d_call: -
j_call: TRBJ2-5
clone_size: -
cdr3_nt: TGTGCCAGCTCCCTGGACAATTTGAGAGAGACCCAGTACTTC
cdr3_aa: CASSLDNLRETQYF

v_call: TRBV9
d_call: -
j_call: TRBJ2-2
clone_size: once
cdr3_nt: TGTGCCAGCAGCGGGGGGAACACCGGGGAGCTGTTTTTT
cdr3_aa: CASSGGNTGELFF

v_call: TRBV7-9
d_call: -
j_call: TRBJ1-2
clone_size: -
cdr3_nt: TGTGCCAGCACCTCTCGGAACGTCGGGTATGGCTACACCTTC
cdr3_aa: CASTSRNVGYGYTF

v_call: TRBV7-9
d_call: TRBD1
j_call: TRBJ1-1
clone_size: -
cdr3_nt: TGTGCCAGCAGCTCGGGGGACAGGCAAGATGAAGCTTTCTTT
cdr3_aa: CASSSGDRQDEAFF

v_call: TRBV27
d_call: -
j_call: TRBJ1-1
clone_size: -
cdr3_nt: TGTGCCAGCAGTTTCTATTCAGGGGTTGGTGAAGCTTTCTTT
cdr3_aa: CASSFYSGVGEAFF

v_call: TRBV6-4
d_call: -
j_call: TRBJ2-1
clone_size: -
cdr3_nt: TGTGCCAGCAGTGACTCGCCGAGCTCCTACAATGAGCAGTTCTTC
cdr3_aa: CASSDSPSSYNEQFF

v_call: TRBV29-1
d_call: -
j_call: TRBJ1-4
clone_size: once
cdr3_nt: TGCAGCGTTATAGGGGCGTCAACTAATGAAAAACTGTTTTTT
cdr3_aa: CSVIGASTNEKLFF

v_call: TRBV27
d_call: -
j_call: TRBJ2-1
clone_size: once
cdr3_nt: TGTGCCAGCAGAGCCCTGGGGTCTGTTGGTAATGAGCAGTTCTTC
cdr3_aa: CASRALGSVGNEQFF

v_call: TRBV7-9
d_call: TRBD1
j_call: TRBJ2-6
clone_size: -
cdr3_nt: TGTGCCAGCAGCTGGAAAGGGGGCGCAGGGGCCAACGTCCTGACTTTC
cdr3_aa: CASSWKGGAGANVLTF

v_call: TRBV29-1
d_call: -
j_call: TRBJ1-2
clone_size: -
cdr3_nt: TGCAGCGTTGATCCCCTTCTAGGCTATGGCTACACCTTC
cdr3_aa: CSVDPLLGYGYTF

v_call: TRBV29-1
d_call: -
j_call: TRBJ1-6
clone_size: few
cdr3_nt: TGCAGCGTTGTTTCCCTTAATTCACCCCTCCACTTT
cdr3_aa: CSVVSLNSPLHF

v_call: TRBV30
d_call: TRBD2
j_call: TRBJ2-1
clone_size: -
cdr3_nt: TGTGCCTGGATGCTAGCGGGCCGCAATGAGCAGTTCTTC
cdr3_aa: CAWMLAGRNEQFF

v_call: TRBV9
d_call: TRBD1
j_call: TRBJ2-3
clone_size: -
cdr3_nt: TGTGCCAGCAGCCTAGGGACAGGGGTCAACACAGATACGCAGTATTTT
cdr3_aa: CASSLGTGVNTDTQYF